This T cell receptor (beta chain) is drawn from a study of blood T cell repertoires in COVID-19. This table comes from immunoSEQ multiplex PCR, and its TCRdb copy is limited to in-frame clones, with some not included. The repertoire has approximately 250,000 clones, around 80% of them found once; the top ten carry 4.1%. This receptor was taken from a man younger than 40 with acute COVID-19. The source material was PBMCs or T cells enriched from blood (not recorded which).

The CDR3 loop is CASSQDGGGAGQNEKLFF. The CDR3 DNA is TGTGCCAGCAGCCAAGATGGAGGAGGTGCAGGACAGAATGAAAAACTGTTTTTT. The chain combines TRBV3-1 (or the pseudogene TRBV3-2) with TRBJ1-4; D perhaps matches TRBD1 (6 bases). This CDR3 is 18 amino acids long. CDR1 and CDR2 (germline): LGHDT, YNNKEL (reference sequence). V gave up 0 bases and J gave up 5 bases, with 19 bases separating them.